The clone carrying this T cell receptor (beta chain) has at least ten counts. The germline V gene has CDR1 SGHTA and CDR2 FQGTGA. V was cut by 5 bases and J by 1 base, with 8 bases left in between. The CDR3 has 13 amino acids. This entry belongs to a study of regulatory T cells in long-lasting Graves disease. Study summary: Patients newly diagnosed with Graves' had been on antithyroid drugs for under 3 months.

HTBI primers from iRepertoire and Arm-PCR of CDR3 regions yielded the TCR beta libraries. TCRdb processed the multiplex PCR reads anew with MiXCR; each CDR3 protein has one entry. The table includes 390,000 or so distinct CDR3 sequences, roughly 10% detected once. Sample time point: newly diagnosed GD, antithyroid drugs for less than 3 months. Following extraction of RNA from PBMCs, that RNA was used to make the TCR library. This sample also appeared in a second study, on T cells in Graves' hyperthyroidism and ophthalmopathy.

This sequence joins TRBV7-3 and TRBJ1-1; no clear D gene. The sequencing here drew on peripheral blood mononuclear cells (PBMCs), taken at new diagnosis, from a patient treated with antithyroid drugs. The receptor comes from a woman between 18 and 30 years old with Graves disease. The CDR3: CASSQRGNTEAFF. CDR3 DNA sequence: TGTGCCAGCAGCCAACGGGGGAACACTGAAGCTTTCTTT.